Shown below are 18 T cell receptor beta chains from a single sample sequenced in a study (dated by TCRdb to about 2016). Libraries came from RT-PCR. Sequenced on an Illumina MiSeq. TCRdb took the public reads, trimmed them with fastp at Q25, ran MiXCR for clone calling and kept in-frame beta chains. Rows with one shared CDR3 protein collapse into an entry with the most common genes and DNA. Across this sample there are about 680,000 distinct CDR3 sequences, with 14% seen only once. The biggest ten clones account for about 3.6% of the sample. The sequencing input was memory CD4+ T cells from blood. The receptors originated from a female donor in good health, serving as a healthy control.

The sample holds many counts of this clonotype. The CDR3 DNA follows: TGTGCCAGCAGCCCGGACAAACTAACTAGCACAGATACGCAGTATTTT. The encoded protein is CASSPDKLTSTDTQYF. The J gene is TRBJ2-3, the V gene TRBV6-5; D possibly corresponds to TRBD1 (5 bases). Per the germline V gene, CDR1 is MNHEY and CDR2 is SVGAGI. Trimming removed 6 bases from V and 0 bases from J, with 16 bases in between. There are 16 residues in the CDR3.

This clonotype was counted at least ten times. The V call is TRBV6-5, the J call TRBJ1-1; maybe TRBD1 (6 bases). CDR1 and CDR2 (germline): MNHEY, SVGAGI. This CDR3 has 17 residues. The V end lost 6 bases, the J end lost 0 bases, and 20 bases lay between the germline ends. This CDR3 reads CASSRGDSLTLNTEAFF. The CDR3 coding sequence is TGTGCCAGCAGCAGGGGTGACAGCCTCACCTTGAACACTGAAGCTTTCTTT.

The V and J genes are TRBV9 and TRBJ2-5, with D maybe TRBD2 (7 bases). Between the trimmed V and J ends, which lost 0 bases and 1 base, there was a span of 10 bases. The germline V gene has CDR1 SGDLS and CDR2 YYNGEE. The CDR3 totals 15 residues. CDR3 DNA: TGTGCCAGCAGCGTAGCCGCGGGGGCCCAAGAGACCCAGTACTTC. It specifies CASSVAAGAQETQYF.

A note on this clonotype: This could be a read error, since a much larger clone is one nucleotide away. The conserved closing phenylalanine or tryptophan is absent in this CDR3, likely reflecting a read error. V is TRBV20-1 and J is TRBJ1-6; D is ambiguous. The CDR3 runs to 12 residues. V was pared by 3 bases and J by 7 bases, with 7 bases between. CDR1 and CDR2 from the germline V gene are DFQATT and SNEGSKA (reference sequence). The chain's CDR3 is CSARGGNSPLHS. CDR3 DNA sequence: TGCAGTGCTAGGGGCGGCAATTCACCCCTCCACTCT.

This clonotype showed up just a few times. V gene TRBV18 combines with J gene TRBJ2-5; either TRBD1 or TRBD2 may supply D (5 bases each). Trimming cost V 6 bases and J 2 bases, with 16 bases left between them. CDR1 is KGHSH and CDR2 is LQKENI in the germline V gene. The CDR3 length is 15 residues. DNA for the CDR3: TGTGCCAGCTCCCAAGGTCCCGAGGGGCAAGAGACCCAGTACTTC. The encoded protein is CASSQGPEGQETQYF. Together with reference TRBV18 and TRBJ2-5, the CDR3 gives the full variable domain: NAGVMQNPRHLVRRRGQEARLRCSPMKGHSHVYWYRQLPEEGLKFMVYLQKENIIDESGMPKERFSAEFPKEGPSILRIQQVVRGDSAAYFCASSQGPEGQETQYFGPGTRLLVL.

The chain combines TRBV15 with TRBJ1-5; 7 nucleotides agree with TRBD1. Germline loops: CDR1 LNHNV, CDR2 YYDKDF (reference sequence). CDR3 size: 14 residues. Trimming cost V 4 bases and J 1 base; bases outside gene matches: 1. The CDR3 is CATSKQGSNQPQHF. As DNA, the CDR3 is TGTGCCACCAGCAAACAGGGGAGCAATCAGCCCCAGCATTTT.

This rearrangement joins TRBV28 to TRBJ2-1, with 8 bases lining up with TRBD2. V lost 3 bases and J lost 13; bases outside the gene matches: 8. The CDR3 has 13 residues. The germline V gene encodes CDR1 MDHEN and CDR2 SYDVKM. CDR3 sequence: CASSLPLAGDQFF. The CDR3 nucleotides are TGTGCCAGCAGTTTGCCTCTAGCGGGTGATCAGTTCTTC.

In this sample, this clonotype turned up many times. The rearrangement links TRBV20-1 to TRBJ2-7, with 10 bases lining up with TRBD2. V lost 4 bases, J lost 2 bases, and 8 bases stayed unmatched. Germline CDR1 DFQATT, CDR2 SNEGSKA (reference sequence). The CDR3 runs 15 residues. This CDR3 reads CSAISASGGTYEQYF. In nucleotides, the CDR3 is TGCAGTGCTATTTCAGCTAGCGGGGGCACCTACGAGCAGTACTTC.

In this sample, this clonotype turned up a few times. This chain connects TRBV7-2 to TRBJ2-4, with no clear D. The CDR3 has 15 amino acids. Trimming removed 2 bases at V and 8 bases at J, with 16 bases between. Germline V CDR1 and CDR2: SGHTA, FQGNSA. The CDR3: CASSLKITGGHIQYF. The CDR3 DNA reads as TGTGCCAGCAGCTTAAAAATCACGGGTGGGCACATTCAGTACTTC.

There are many counts of this clonotype. This chain connects TRBV7-2 to TRBJ2-2, with D tentatively TRBD2 (5 bases). V dropped 3 bases and J dropped 4 bases, with 18 bases sitting between them. Germline V gene lookup returns CDR1 SGHTA and CDR2 FQGNSA. This CDR3 region has 17 residues. The chain's CDR3 is CASSFTTGIWGTGELFF. The CDR3 DNA follows: TGTGCCAGCAGCTTCACTACCGGGATATGGGGCACCGGGGAGCTGTTTTTT.

This clonotype was seen only a few times. The chain recombines TRBV28 with TRBJ1-5; D gene ambiguous. The CDR3 contains 16 residues. CDR1 is MDHEN and CDR2 is SYDVKM in the germline V gene. The ends were cut back, 5 bases at V and 0 bases at J, with 14 bases in the middle. CDR3 in amino acids: CASSIGPWDSNQPQHF. DNA of the CDR3: TGTGCCAGCAGTATTGGACCGTGGGATAGCAATCAGCCCCAGCATTTT.

This clonotype was seen only a few times. The genes are TRBV6-6 and TRBJ2-3; 8 nucleotides agree with TRBD2. V trimming: 2 bases; J trimming: 3 bases; junction bases outside the gene matches: 10. The CDR3 spans 17 residues. Germline assignment: CDR1 MNHNY and CDR2 SVGAGI (reference sequence). CDR3 DNA sequence: TGTGCCAGCAGTTACGGGGAGGGAGCGGGGGTAACAGATACGCAGTATTTT. The encoded protein is CASSYGEGAGVTDTQYF.

About this clonotype itself: A read error may be the cause here, since a much bigger clone is one base away. This sequence joins TRBV7-3 and TRBJ2-3; the D gene is possibly TRBD2 (7 bases). Germline assignment: CDR1 SGHTA and CDR2 FQGTGA. There are 15 residues in the CDR3. The V gene lost 2 bases and the J gene lost 1 base, with 10 bases spanning the gap. The CDR3 DNA is TGTGCCAGCAGCTTAGCGGGGGCCCGCACAGATACGCAGTATTTT. Its protein product is CASSLAGARTDTQYF.

This clonotype was seen only a few times. This chain uses TRBV27 with TRBJ1-6; D not resolved. Germline assignment: CDR1 MNHEY and CDR2 SMNVEV (reference sequence). Trimming cost V 3 bases and J 16 bases, with 16 bases left between them. The CDR3 sequence is 13 residues long. The CDR3 sequence: CASSFAYGGWLHF. In DNA, the CDR3 is TGTGCCAGCAGTTTCGCATATGGCGGGTGGCTCCACTTT.

This chain uses TRBV6-1 with TRBJ2-7; D gene ambiguous. Trimming took 4 bases from V and 1 from J, leaving 14 bases between them. The CDR3 sequence is 15 residues long. Germline-derived CDR1 and CDR2 are MNHNS and SASEGT. CDR3 DNA: TGTGCCAGCAGTGGTAAGGGCGAAGGGTCCTACGAGCAGTACTTC. As protein: CASSGKGEGSYEQYF.

Remarks on this clonotype: This may be a read error, as it is one base from a much larger clone. CDR3: CAISEDRDYIEQFF. CDR3 bases: TGTGCCATCAGTGAGGACAGGGATTACATTGAGCAGTTCTTC. The rearrangement links TRBV10-3 to TRBJ2-1; the match to TRBD1 covers 7 bases. The CDR3 runs 14 residues. From germline, CDR1 is ENHRY and CDR2 SYGVKD.

This clonotype was detected only a few times. V usage is TRBV5-1 and J usage is TRBJ1-1; maybe TRBD1 (6 bases). This CDR3 contains 15 residues. Trimming took off 1 base at V and 5 bases at J, with 15 bases between the two ends. The germline CDR1 and CDR2 sequences are SGHRS and YFSETQ. CDR3 residues: CASSLNSPGETEAFF. The CDR3 DNA follows: TGCGCCAGCAGCTTGAATTCTCCAGGGGAAACTGAAGCTTTCTTT.

V usage is TRBV10-3 and J usage is TRBJ2-3, with 9 positions matching TRBD2. The germline CDR1 and CDR2 sequences are ENHRY and SYGVKD. V gave up 4 bases and J gave up 2 bases; unmatched junction bases: 4. The CDR3 covers 15 residues. This CDR3 reads CAISGGLALTDTQYF. CDR3 in DNA: TGTGCCATCAGTGGGGGACTAGCCCTCACAGATACGCAGTATTTT.